The entry below gives a single TCR beta chain sequence along with its context. There are a few counts of this clonotype. No antigen is known for it. No quality values exist for individual bases; no much larger clone is one base distant. These data come from a study of neurological immune-mediated disorders (dated by TCRdb to about 2019). Regarding the complete study: Peripheral blood TCR-beta repertoires from HTLV-I-associated myelopathy (HAM/TSP) patients, multiple sclerosis patients and healthy controls were compared by UMI-based sequencing. Alongside PBMC samples, the set of some 97 TCR-beta libraries contained longitudinal samples, technical triplicates, and paired CD4+ and CD8+ T-cell subsets that had been sorted. Longitudinal HAM/TSP and healthy donors were sampled at 3 time-points each (about 3-45 month intervals). The cohort comprised approximately 67 subjects: approximately 15 HAM/TSP patients, around 34 multiple sclerosis patients and about 20 healthy controls. Beyond this particular receptor, the publication reports: TCR clonal expansion was highest in HAM/TSP patients and lowest in MS patients, with MS patients falling below even healthy controls. Expanded clones from different subjects shared no identical CDR3 amino acid sequences, which suggests that TCR-beta repertoires were private in all groups.

To synthesize cDNA, template-switch 5'RACE was performed with a primer carrying a 10-nucleotide random unique molecular identifier so that each TCR transcript was tagged. Each sequencing run produced over 180 million TCR-beta sequences covering 15-18 subjects. The RNeasy kit was used for extraction of total RNA. The KAPA Real-time Library Amplification kit was used to amplify TCR-beta VDJ regions with primers targeting the TCR constant region and the 5'RACE anchor. A first PCR added sample indexes and Illumina adaptors, after which a second PCR increased the library yield. After Ampure bead purification, the roughly 650 bp TCR product was size-selected on a 2% E-gel SizeSelection system. Before pooling, libraries had their quality checked on a Bioanalyzer, their concentration measured with Qubit, and their quantity determined with the Kapa Library Quantification kit. Libraries were sequenced paired-end 2 x 150 bp on an Illumina HiSeq 2500. To increase sequence diversity, roughly 24-30% phiX was spiked into each library pool. In the source study's methods: Quality-filtered reads were processed with the UMI-based MiGEC pipeline, which removed over 85% of raw TCR sequences during error correction. IMGT germline references were used for aligning VDJ genes, and each clonotype was defined as a unique CDR3 amino acid sequence together with its V-J genes. Clonal expansion, Shannon diversity, and CDR3 relatedness (CalcPairwiseDistances, ClusterSamples) were evaluated with VDJtools, and phylogenetic trees were built with CLCbio workbench. Clones with at least 8 unique UMIs were defined as expanded, with this threshold being based on coefficient-of-variation modelling across technical triplicates. TCRdb handled the public reads itself, with Q25 trimming in fastp and clone calling in MiXCR, and kept productive beta chains. Here each entry gathers all rows of one CDR3 protein and keeps the most common genes and DNA. These V and J calls derive from TCRdb rather than the authors' analysis. This sample is represented by over 90,000 distinct CDR3 sequences; 9.5% to 14% of them were singletons. Of the sample, 3.1% is held by the ten largest clones.

The sample's time point label, in plain terms: longitudinal time-point 3. Unsorted PBMC libraries were generated from 2 million PBMCs stored in RNAlater at -80 °C until RNA extraction. Peripheral blood was subjected to Ficoll-Hypaque density gradient centrifugation to isolate PBMCs, which were then cryopreserved in liquid nitrogen. Relative to germline, V is missing 2 bases and J is missing 8 bases, with 8 bases of the junction outside any gene match. CDR1 SGHKS and CDR2 YYEKEE were looked up in the germline V gene (reference sequence). Including cysteine and phenylalanine, the CDR3 has 15 amino acids. Kept here is only the CDR3 DNA, which spans 45 bases and is read in frame from base 1.

The sample comprised PBMCs. The sequence was obtained from a female donor with HTLV-1-associated myelopathy (HAM/TSP). Recombination joined TRBV5-5 with TRBJ2-1; 9 bases in the junction line up with TRBD1. The CDR3 region reads CASSFSGQGSDEQFF. The sequenced DNA: TGTGCCAGCAGCTTTAGCGGACAGGGGTCGGATGAGCAGTTCTTC.